Detailed here is one TCR beta chain. Its antigen is not known. The CDR3 loop spans 12 amino acids. CDR1 SGHNT and CDR2 YENEEA come from the germline V gene. V lost 5 bases and J 1 base, leaving 5 bases between the germline ends. The source of the sample is a study of Tregs in tolerant kidney transplant recipients. Recipients received nonmyeloablative bone marrow transplants from related graft donors, with transient mixed chimerism. CD4+CD25+CD127- Tregs, CD4+CD25- non-Tregs, CD4 and CD8 cells were sorted. The data were produced by immunoSEQ multiplex PCR, yet TCRdb's version contains in-frame clones alone and is incomplete. Of 54,000 or so clones in the sample, approximately 90% were seen once. Study findings and constraints: In tolerant patients, donor-specific Tregs outgrew total Tregs, suggesting antigen-driven expansion. Expanding Tregs on activated donor B cells appeared to best identify donor-specific TCRbeta clones. The small number of patients limits these findings pending further validation.

The sample was CD8+ T cells from blood (PBMCs), taken 24 months after the transplant. This receptor was obtained from a human patient who received a combined kidney and bone marrow transplant. The graft donor may have given rise to some T cells. V gene TRBV11-3 combines with J gene TRBJ1-1; D gene ambiguous. CDR3 loop: CASSPRNTEAFF. In nucleotides, the CDR3 is TGTGCCAGCAGCCCCCGGAACACTGAAGCTTTCTTT. The whole variable domain, filled in from reference TRBV11-3 and TRBJ1-1, reads EAGVVQSPRYKIIEKKQPVAFWCNPISGHNTLYWYLQNLGQGPELLIRYENEEAVDDSQLPKDRFSAERLKGVDSTLKIQPAELGDSAVYLCASSPRNTEAFFGQGTRLTVV.